This is a list of T cell receptor beta chains from one sample in a study of blood T cell repertoires in COVID-19. Generated by immunoSEQ multiplex PCR, the TCRdb table keeps only in-frame clones and is missing some. The table lists about 68,000 clones, approximately 85% of them singletons, with roughly 25% in the top ten. Sample: peripheral blood. Receptors originate from a man in his forties or fifties with acute or convalescent COVID-19. CDR3s include the opening cysteine and the closing phenylalanine or tryptophan. A D gene is named only where the DNA matches it firmly. A clone size is listed for some rows: how often the clone was seen (once, few, many), or a class if it is expanded.

TRBV4-2	.	.	TRBJ1-1	TGTGCCAGCAGCCAAGATTGGAGGGAATTGAACACTGAAGCTTTCTTT	CASSQDWRELNTEAFF
TRBV6-5	once	TRBD1	TRBJ1-4	TGTGCCAGCAGAGCAACCGGGACAGAAAATGAAAAACTGTTTTTT	CASRATGTENEKLFF
TRBV19	.	.	TRBJ1-2	TGTGCCAGTACGACTTGGGGGGGAAATTGGTATGGCTACACCTTC	CASTTWGGNWYGYTF
TRBV3-1/TRBV3-2	.	TRBD1	TRBJ2-1	TGTGCCAGCAGCCAAGCCAGGACAGGGCCTAATGAGCAGTTCTTC	CASSQARTGPNEQFF
TRBV11-2	.	TRBD2	TRBJ2-1	TGTGCCAGCAGCTCGTTAGCGGGAAAACACAATGAGCAGTTCTTC	CASSSLAGKHNEQFF
TRBV7-9	.	TRBD1	TRBJ2-2	TGTGCCAGCACCTCTGAGGGACAGTACACCGGGGAGCTGTTTTTT	CASTSEGQYTGELFF
TRBV6-5	.	.	TRBJ2-7	TGTGCCAGCGAACCGTGGGGCGAATCCCACGAGCAGTACTTC	CASEPWGESHEQYF
TRBV11-2	.	.	TRBJ1-1	TGTGCCAGCAGTCGACAGATGAACACTGAAGCTTTCTTT	CASSRQMNTEAFF
TRBV7-8	.	.	TRBJ1-2	TGTGCCAGCAGCCCACAGGAGGGGCAGGCCTCATTCGGCTACACCTTC	CASSPQEGQASFGYTF
TRBV6-1	.	.	TRBJ1-2	TGTGCCAGCAGTGAAGATTTAAACTATGGCTACACCTTC	CASSEDLNYGYTF
TRBV6-2/TRBV6-3	few	.	TRBJ1-3	TGTGCCAGCAGTTACTCCACGGACACTGGAAACACCATATATTTT	CASSYSTDTGNTIYF
TRBV29-1	.	TRBD1	TRBJ1-2	TGCAGCGTTGAATTAGGGACAGGGGAAGGCTACACCTTC	CSVELGTGEGYTF
TRBV12-3/TRBV12-4	.	.	TRBJ1-6	TGTGCCAGCAGTTCGACAGACCTTTCACCCCTCCACTTT	CASSSTDLSPLHF
TRBV27	.	.	TRBJ1-1	TGTGCCAGCAGTCCCTGGGGGGGAAACACTGAAGCTTTCTTT	CASSPWGGNTEAFF
TRBV6-5	once	TRBD1	TRBJ1-1	TGTGCCAGCAGTTCCGACAGGGGGAGTGAAGCTTTCTTT	CASSSDRGSEAFF
TRBV7-8	.	TRBD1	TRBJ1-6	TGTGCCAGCAGCTCATCAGGGGGCCTTATCCATTCACCCCTCCACTTT	CASSSSGGLIHSPLHF
TRBV6-5	.	.	TRBJ1-2	TGTGCCAGCAGTACCGGACAGTCCGCCTATGGCTACACCTTC	CASSTGQSAYGYTF
TRBV19	.	.	TRBJ2-3	TGTGCCAGTAGATATAACAAATGGGGGGAGACCGATACGCAGTATTTT	CASRYNKWGETDTQYF
TRBV11-2	once	.	TRBJ2-4	TGTGCCAGCAGCTTACGGGAACCGAACATTCAGTACTTC	CASSLREPNIQYF
TRBV5-1	.	TRBD2	TRBJ2-1	TGCGCCCGCAGGGCCTGGGCGGGGGGTAACAATGAGCAGTTCTTC	CARRAWAGGNNEQFF
TRBV2	.	TRBD2	TRBJ2-5	TGTGCCAGCTCCGCGGAGTCTAGCGGGGGTGAGACCCAGTACTTC	CASSAESSGGETQYF
TRBV6-4	.	TRBD2	TRBJ2-1	TGTGCCAGCAGCCGGCTAGCGGGGGGGTACAATGAGCAGTTCTTC	CASSRLAGGYNEQFF
TRBV6-5	.	TRBD1	TRBJ2-3	TGTGCCAGCAGGCGACCAGGGGGCTTGCAAGATACGCAGTATTTT	CASRRPGGLQDTQYF
TRBV10-1	few	.	TRBJ2-3	TGCGCCAGCAGCATCGGTAGCCGGGCAGATACGCAGTATTTT	CASSIGSRADTQYF
TRBV3-1/TRBV3-2	.	.	TRBJ2-7	TGTGCCAGCAGCCAAGCAGGGTCCTACGAGCAGTACTTC	CASSQAGSYEQYF
TRBV2	few	.	TRBJ2-7	TGTGCCAGCAGCTTGACTAGCTCCTACGAGCAGTACTTC	CASSLTSSYEQYF
TRBV30	once	.	TRBJ1-2	TGTGCCTGGAGTACTACAGGTCCCTATGGCTACACCTTC	CAWSTTGPYGYTF
TRBV12-3/TRBV12-4	.	.	TRBJ1-2	TGTGCCAGCAGTTTGACGGGTAACTATGGCTACACCTTC	CASSLTGNYGYTF
TRBV5-4	.	TRBD1	TRBJ1-1	TGTGCCAGCAGCCCATGGACAGGCACTGAAGCTTTCTTT	CASSPWTGTEAFF
TRBV7-2	.	.	TRBJ2-7	TGTGCCAGCAGCTTGAGGTCAGGAGGGCTCTACGAGCAGTACTTC	CASSLRSGGLYEQYF
TRBV29-1	.	.	TRBJ2-3	TGCAGCGGGAGAAACACAGATACGCAGTATTTT	CSGRNTDTQYF
TRBV19	.	.	TRBJ2-3	TGTGCCAGTAGTATCGGCGGGGCCGTCACAGATACGCAGTATTTT	CASSIGGAVTDTQYF
TRBV30	.	TRBD1	TRBJ1-4	TGTGCCTGGAGTGCGGGACAGGGGAGCGGAAAACTGTTTTTT	CAWSAGQGSGKLFF
TRBV29-1	.	TRBD1	TRBJ2-7	TGCAGCGTTGTACCGGGACAGGGAGCGTCCTACGAGCAGTACTTC	CSVVPGQGASYEQYF
TRBV9	.	.	TRBJ1-2	TGTGCCAGCAGCCTCGACTCCCTCGCGAGCTATGGCTACACCTTC	CASSLDSLASYGYTF
TRBV21-1	.	.	TRBJ2-3	TGTGCCAGCAGCAAAGGGGGCAGCTACACAGATACGCAGTATTTT	CASSKGGSYTDTQYF
TRBV7-9	.	TRBD1	TRBJ1-4	TGTGCCAGCAGCCCCGGGATTGGACAGGGGAATGAAAAACTGTTTTTT	CASSPGIGQGNEKLFF
TRBV10-1	.	.	TRBJ2-3	TGCGCCAGCAGTGAGGTCCGCGGGAGCAGGGGTAGCACAGATACGCAGTATTTT	CASSEVRGSRGSTDTQYF
TRBV3-1/TRBV3-2	.	.	TRBJ1-1	TGTGCCAGCAGCCAAGAAGATGGGGAGGACACTGAAGCTTTCTTT	CASSQEDGEDTEAFF
TRBV4-2	.	.	TRBJ2-3	TGTGCCAGCAGCCGTCAAGGGGACTCCACAGATACGCAGTATTTT	CASSRQGDSTDTQYF
TRBV3-1/TRBV3-2	.	TRBD1	TRBJ2-3	TGTGCCAGCAGCCACGCCTCTGCAGGACAGGGGATGGGTACGCAGTATTTT	CASSHASAGQGMGTQYF
TRBV7-7	.	TRBD1	TRBJ1-2	TGTGCCAGCAGCCAACGACAGGGGAGGCACTATGGCTACACCTTC	CASSQRQGRHYGYTF
TRBV7-6	.	TRBD1	TRBJ2-3	TGTGCCAGCAGCGCCGGGACAGGGTGGATGAATACGCAGTATTTT	CASSAGTGWMNTQYF
TRBV4-1	.	TRBD2	TRBJ2-2	TGCGCCAGCCGCCCCGGGCTAGCGGAATACACCGGGGAGCTGTTTTTT	CASRPGLAEYTGELFF
TRBV9	.	TRBD1	TRBJ2-7	TGTGCCAGCAGCGCCAGACAGGGGGCTAGTTCCGAGCAGTACTTC	CASSARQGASSEQYF
TRBV23-1	.	.	TRBJ1-2	TGCGCCAGCAGGCCCGGGGGGGACCCGAGAAGAGACTATGGCTACACCTTC	CASRPGGDPRRDYGYTF
TRBV5-1	once	.	TRBJ2-1	TGCGCCAGCAGCGAACGGGGATCCTACAATGAGCAGTTCTTC	CASSERGSYNEQFF
TRBV2	few	.	TRBJ2-7	TGTGCCAGCACCACAGCCTACGAGCAGTACTTC	CASTTAYEQYF
TRBV10-2	once	.	TRBJ2-7	TGCGCCAGCAGTGAGAGCCTCTCCTACGAGCAGTACTTC	CASSESLSYEQYF
TRBV7-8	once	.	TRBJ2-3	TGTGCCAGCAGCTTAGTGGCGGGGTTGAGCACAGATACGCAGTATTTT	CASSLVAGLSTDTQYF
TRBV2	.	.	TRBJ2-1	TGTGCCAGCAGTGTCTCAACGGAGTGGGGGGAGATACACAATGAGCAGTTCTTC	CASSVSTEWGEIHNEQFF
TRBV7-9	few	TRBD1	TRBJ2-5	TGTGCCAGCAGCTTAGTGACAGGGATTTATGGGGAGACCCAGTACTTC	CASSLVTGIYGETQYF
TRBV24-1	once	TRBD2	TRBJ2-1	TGTGCCACCAGTGACGCCGCGGGGGGGCCCTACAATGAGCAGTTCTTC	CATSDAAGGPYNEQFF
TRBV4-1	.	TRBD1	TRBJ2-3	TGCGCCAGCAGCCAAGAGCGAGGGACAGGGGAGGGAGATACGCAGTATTTT	CASSQERGTGEGDTQYF
TRBV27	.	.	TRBJ1-6	TGTGCCAGCAGTTTATGGAAGGGGCGGAATTCACCCCTCCACTTT	CASSLWKGRNSPLHF
TRBV3-1/TRBV3-2	.	TRBD2	TRBJ2-1	TGTGCCAGCAGCCAATCCCCTAGCGGGGGGGCTGGTGAGCAGTTCTTC	CASSQSPSGGAGEQFF
TRBV12-3/TRBV12-4	.	TRBD1	TRBJ1-4	TGTGCCAGCAGTGGACAGGTTAATGAAAAACTGTTTTTT	CASSGQVNEKLFF
TRBV5-1	.	.	TRBJ2-7	TGCGCCAGCAGCTTAAACAGGGACACCTACGAGCAGTACTTC	CASSLNRDTYEQYF
TRBV5-4	.	TRBD1	TRBJ2-5	TGTGCCAGCAGCCTACGACAGGGAGCAGAGACCCAGTACTTC	CASSLRQGAETQYF
TRBV24-1	.	.	TRBJ2-1	TGTGCCACCAGTGAGGCAGGGGTTCCCTCCTACAATGAGCAGTTCTTC	CATSEAGVPSYNEQFF